The clone carrying this TCR beta chain has only a few counts. Its cognate antigen is unknown. What was amplified from RNA transcripts were TCR beta CDR3 regions. The TCR CDR3 was amplified in a first-round RT-PCR using the HTBI primer set. A single record per CDR3 protein comes from TCRdb applying MiXCR to the multiplex PCR reads. The sample lists hundreds of thousands of distinct CDR3 sequences; about 20% were seen once. The germline V and J ends were trimmed by 1 base and 0 bases, with 6 bases remaining between them. The CDR3 spans 14 residues. From germline, CDR1 is MNHNS and CDR2 SASEGT. The data are from a study of T cells in Graves' hyperthyroidism and ophthalmopathy. Study details: Blood was drawn when the patient was first diagnosed and still untreated.

Exclusion criteria comprised uncontrolled infection, other autoimmune disease, pregnancy or lactation. Notes on the study in general: Blood also contained most expanded thyroid clonotypes above 0.001. For ophthalmopathy, model prediction preceded onset by a median approximately 6 months.

The chain employs TRBV6-1 and TRBJ1-2; D is unclear. The sequence derives from a man aged 25 to 40 with Graves' ophthalmopathy. Sequencing was done on a sample of blood. The CDR3 region is CASSEVPANYGYTF. The CDR3 region has the DNA TGTGCCAGCAGTGAAGTCCCAGCTAACTATGGCTACACCTTC.